This T cell receptor beta chain came from a study of CD8+CD57+ T cells in acquired aplastic anemia. Study-level background: Mean yield of DNA from sorted CD4+ and CD8+ cells was approximately 3 ug.

Study results and caveats: There were fewer than 35 CD8+ CDR3 sequences that occurred in both patients and controls.

TCR beta VDJ and CDR3 profiles were obtained from a genomic DNA template. TCRdb reprocessed the reads via MiXCR and lists one record per CDR3 protein. The sample has 170,000 or so distinct CDR3 sequences, 40% to 60% seen once. Whoever was chosen for sequencing had shown CD8+CD57+ cell expansion by flow cytometry. Everyone among the patients had severe acquired aplastic anemia. Untreated patients provided the blood samples, with no therapy given before sampling. A remark on this clonotype: What it binds is unknown.

Germline V gives CDR1 LNHDA, CDR2 SQIVND (reference sequence). This CDR3 has 15 residues. The V end was cut by 3 bases, the J end by 4 bases, with 15 bases between. The sample was sorted CD4+, CD8+, or CD8+CD57+ T cells (not recorded which) from PBMCs. The sequence came from a human donor with aplastic anemia. This chain connects TRBV19 to TRBJ1-1; no reliable D call. CDR3 DNA sequence: TGTGCCAGTAGTATTACCACAGCGGGAAGCACTGAAGCTTTCTTT. It is translated as CASSITTAGSTEAFF.